This TCR beta chain is from a study of cytomegalovirus exposure and HLA in healthy donors. The study, taken as a whole, reports: The study labeled 150 to 200 TCR beta chains cytomegalovirus-associated.

Concerning this clone: Its target is unknown.

Some clones are missing from TCRdb's copy, which holds only in-frame ones; the method was immunoSEQ multiplex PCR. This table holds almost 75,000 clones, over 80% found once. Germline lookup yields CDR1 SGHRS and CDR2 YFSETQ. The CDR3 sequence is 15 residues long. V dropped 0 bases and J dropped 7 bases, with 14 bases sitting between them. Source material: PBMCs. The chain combines TRBV5-1 with TRBJ2-1, with a weak D call TRBD2 (5 bases). This TCR was recovered from a man aged 25 to 40 in good health and CMV-seronegative. The CDR3 region is CASSLDPGWGNEQFF. The DNA for the CDR3 is TGCGCCAGCAGCTTGGATCCGGGGTGGGGAAATGAGCAGTTCTTC.